The clone carrying this T cell receptor beta chain turned up a few times. These data are taken from a study of blood T cell repertoires in COVID-19. Study details: From T cells, B-cell-depleted T cells, or PBMCs came the material, which was cDNA or gDNA.

As originally analysed: Estimation of nucleated cell counts relied on the amplification of reference gene primers. The method was immunoSEQ multiplex PCR; TCRdb's version includes in-frame clones alone and lacks a portion of them. V, J and clone size are taken as reported in that table, and D and trimming were inferred from the DNA itself. The sample carries 65,000 or so clones, approximately 83% recorded once. Germline lookup yields CDR1 MRHNA and CDR2 SNTAGT. V was pared by 0 bases and J by 4 bases, with 1 base of the junction left unmatched. This CDR3 comprises 15 residues. The specimen sequenced was peripheral blood. This receptor was identified in a man aged 25-45 years with COVID-19, enrolled during active disease. V usage is TRBV6-4 and J usage is TRBJ2-3, with 10 bases aligning to TRBD1. The CDR3 is CASSDSTGGADTQYF. In nucleotides, the CDR3 is TGTGCCAGCAGTGACTCGACAGGGGGCGCAGATACGCAGTATTTT.